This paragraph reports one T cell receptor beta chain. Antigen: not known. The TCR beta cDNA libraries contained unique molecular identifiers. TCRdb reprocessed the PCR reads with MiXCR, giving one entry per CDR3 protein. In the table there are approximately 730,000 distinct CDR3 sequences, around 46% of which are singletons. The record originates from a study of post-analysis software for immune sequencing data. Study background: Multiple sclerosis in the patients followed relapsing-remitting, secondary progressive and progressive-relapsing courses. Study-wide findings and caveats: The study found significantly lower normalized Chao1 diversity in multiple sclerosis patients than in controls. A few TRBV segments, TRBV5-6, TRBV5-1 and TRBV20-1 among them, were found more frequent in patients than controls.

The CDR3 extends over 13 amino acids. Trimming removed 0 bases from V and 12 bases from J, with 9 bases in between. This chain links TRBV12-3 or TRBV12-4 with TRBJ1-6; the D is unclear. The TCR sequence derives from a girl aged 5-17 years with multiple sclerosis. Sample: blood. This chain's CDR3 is CASSLALQLPLHF. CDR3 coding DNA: TGTGCCAGCAGTTTAGCTCTGCAGTTACCCCTCCACTTT.